The 23 T cell receptor beta chains below come from one sample, sequenced in a study of control samples from healthy donors and cancer patients. Using immunoSEQ multiplex PCR, the repertoire was profiled, and TCRdb retains in-frame clones only, with some absent. This repertoire shows about 110,000 clones, around 89% found once; its top ten account for approximately 15%. Sequencing was carried out using blood. These receptor sequences come from a woman in her 50s in good health.

The chain has TRBV6-5 and TRBJ1-1; D remains ambiguous. This CDR3 comprises 13 residues. Germline V gene lookup returns CDR1 MNHEY and CDR2 SVGAGI. The V and J ends lost 2 bases and 3 bases respectively, with 7 bases between them. The CDR3 DNA reads as TGTGCCAGCAGTTACGAGGTTCACACTGAAGCTTTCTTT. It codes for CASSYEVHTEAFF.

This clone was seen just once. This rearrangement joins TRBV27 to TRBJ2-5; no reliable D call. This CDR3 has 12 amino acids. Per germline, CDR1 MNHEY and CDR2 SMNVEV (reference sequence). Trimming stripped 5 bases from V and 5 bases from J, with 9 bases between. The CDR3 bases are TGTGCCAGCAGTACCACCTCCGAGACCCAGTACTTC. This gives the protein CASSTTSETQYF.

In DNA, the CDR3 is TGCAGCGTTGAAGTGGGGGGGGCTGCTGAAGCTTTCTTT. This encodes CSVEVGGAAEAFF. The rearrangement joins TRBV29-1 to TRBJ1-1; D possibly corresponds to TRBD1 (6 bases). There are 13 residues in the CDR3. In germline, CDR1 is SQVTM, CDR2 ANQGSEA. V was cut by 1 base and J by 6 bases, with 12 bases left in between.

The chain recombines TRBV7-8 with TRBJ2-4, with D unresolved. CDR1 SGHVS and CDR2 FQNEAQ come from the germline V gene. The CDR3 spans 16 residues. Trimming stripped 6 bases from V and 2 bases from J, with 17 bases between. CDR3 protein: CASSLSRLVSKNIQYF. CDR3 in DNA: TGTGCCAGCAGTTTATCCCGCCTCGTCTCCAAAAACATTCAGTACTTC.

This chain links TRBV7-9 with TRBJ1-4; D might be TRBD1 (5 bases). The V and J ends lost 5 bases and 4 bases respectively, with 17 bases between them. Germline V gene lookup returns CDR1 SEHNR and CDR2 FQNEAQ (reference sequence). This CDR3 is built from 16 residues. CDR3 protein: CASSGTPIIGNEKLFF. The CDR3 DNA reads as TGTGCCAGCAGCGGGACCCCCATTATTGGTAATGAAAAACTGTTTTTT.

CDR3 bases: TGTGCCAGCCGGGACTACAGCTCCTACAATGAGCAGTTCTTC. It encodes CASRDYSSYNEQFF. This sequence joins TRBV6-5 and TRBJ2-1; 7 bases are shared with TRBD2. Germline CDR1 MNHEY, CDR2 SVGAGI. The ends lost 8 bases at V and 0 bases at J; junction bases unmatched: 4. The CDR3 covers 14 residues.

The chain couples TRBV9 to TRBJ2-5, with TRBD2 matching over 7 bases. Trimming at V came to 4 bases and at J to 1 base, leaving 1 base not matched to a gene. The V gene's germline CDR1 is SGDLS and CDR2 YYNGEE. There are 13 residues in the CDR3. In nucleotides, the CDR3 is TGTGCCAGCAGCCGGACTAGCCAAGAGACCCAGTACTTC. This translates into CASSRTSQETQYF.

In this sample, this clone turned up once. The chain is built from TRBV19 and TRBJ1-3, with TRBD1 identical over 9 bases. With V trimmed by 6 bases and J by 0 bases, 15 bases remained unmatched. The CDR3 has 19 residues. Germline V gene sequence: CDR1 LNHDA, CDR2 SQIVND (reference sequence). CDR3 loop: CASSPSTGGTSGSGNTIYF. DNA of the CDR3: TGTGCCAGTAGCCCATCGACAGGGGGAACTTCGGGCTCTGGAAACACCATATATTTT.

The J gene is TRBJ1-2, the V gene TRBV9; D is ambiguous. The CDR3 extends over 15 amino acids. Between the trimmed V and J ends, which lost 7 bases and 5 bases, there was a span of 21 bases. Germline V gene data show CDR1 as SGDLS and CDR2 as YYNGEE. CDR3 in amino acids: CASRESDLVPYGYTF. CDR3 DNA sequence: TGTGCCAGCCGAGAGTCCGACCTAGTCCCATATGGCTACACCTTC. The full variable domain, its missing parts supplied by reference TRBV9 and TRBJ1-2, is DSGVTQTPKHLITATGQRVTLRCSPRSGDLSVYWYQQSLDQGLQFLIQYYNGEERAKGNILERFSAQQFPDLHSELNLSSLELGDSALYFCASRESDLVPYGYTFGSGTRLTVV.

The chain uses TRBV4-3 and TRBJ1-5; possibly TRBD1 for D (5 bases). Germline-derived CDR1 and CDR2 are LGHNA and YSLEER. The CDR3 consists of 18 residues. V lost 3 bases and J lost 4, with 22 bases in between. The DNA for the CDR3 is TGCGCCAGCAGCCAGCGCCCCCCTCAAACAGGTAGTAATCAGCCCCAGCATTTT. Amino acid sequence: CASSQRPPQTGSNQPQHF.

In nucleotides, the CDR3 is TGTGCCAGCAGCTCAGACGGGGGCGCGGGAAACACTGAAGCTTTCTTT. This encodes CASSSDGGAGNTEAFF. The gene calls are TRBV9 and TRBJ1-1; D might be TRBD1 (6 bases). Looked up from germline, CDR1 is SGDLS and CDR2 is YYNGEE. CDR3 length equals 16 residues. Trimming took off 4 bases at V and 2 bases at J, with 18 bases between the two ends.

The chain joins TRBV4-1 to TRBJ1-3; D remains ambiguous. The V gene lost 5 bases and the J gene lost 0 bases, with 11 bases spanning the gap. CDR1 MGHRA and CDR2 YSYEKL come from the germline V gene. There are 15 residues in the CDR3. The CDR3, as DNA: TGCGCCAGCAGCTGGACGTCAGCCTCTGGAAACACCATATATTTT. This encodes CASSWTSASGNTIYF.

This chain joins TRBV21-1 and TRBJ2-1. TRBV21-1 is classified as a pseudogene. The CDR3 has 13 residues. Here the CDR3 DNA reads TGTGCCAGCAGTAGGGGAGTTTATCGGGCTCCAATCTTC. It is translated as CASSRGVYRAPIF.

The rearrangement uses TRBV20-1 and TRBJ2-5; 12 bases agree with TRBD2. This CDR3 has 15 residues. Germline lookup yields CDR1 DFQATT and CDR2 SNEGSKA (reference sequence). V was pared by 3 bases and J by 7 bases, with 9 bases of the junction left unmatched. The DNA of the CDR3 is TGCAGTGCTAGTGCGCTAGCGGGGGGGCGAGGGACCCAGTACTTC. Residues: CSASALAGGRGTQYF.

The J gene is TRBJ2-5, the V gene TRBV12-5, with D perhaps matching TRBD2 (6 bases). Germline V gene sequence: CDR1 LGHNT, CDR2 FRNRAP. V was cut by 6 bases and J by 5 bases, with 7 bases left in between. The CDR3 extends over 11 amino acids. CDR3 amino acids: CASGRGETQYF. Here the CDR3 DNA reads TGTGCTAGTGGACGGGGGGAGACCCAGTACTTC.

The rearrangement uses TRBV7-2 and TRBJ1-3; no clear D. V lost 4 bases and J 0 bases, leaving 13 bases between the germline ends. Germline loops: CDR1 SGHTA, CDR2 FQGNSA. This CDR3 region has 16 residues. The CDR3 sequence is CASSSQTTLSGNTIYF. The CDR3 bases are TGTGCCAGCAGCTCGCAGACCACTCTCTCTGGAAACACCATATATTTT.

This chain joins TRBV7-9 and TRBJ1-2; 7 bases match TRBD1. The ends lost 5 bases at V and 4 bases at J; junction bases unmatched: 7. CDR1 and CDR2 (germline): SEHNR, FQNEAQ (reference sequence). The CDR3 is made up of 14 amino acids. The CDR3 nucleotides read TGTGCCAGCAGCCGTGGGGACAGTACCTATGGCTACACCTTC. This translates into CASSRGDSTYGYTF.

The V and J genes are TRBV6-1 and TRBJ1-4, with TRBD1 identical over 7 bases. The CDR3 extends over 16 amino acids. J lost 4 bases, V lost 2 bases, and 7 bases had no gene match. Germline CDR1 is MNHNS and CDR2 is SASEGT. The CDR3 spells CASSEKIQGDNEKLFF. Here the CDR3 DNA reads TGTGCCAGCAGTGAAAAAATCCAGGGGGATAATGAAAAACTGTTTTTT.

A word on this clone: This same CDR3 is encoded by further DNA sequences in the sample. The gene calls are TRBV7-3 and TRBJ2-3, with 7 nucleotides matching TRBD2. This CDR3 contains 16 residues. V lost 1 base to trimming and J lost 2 bases; unmatched junction nucleotides: 6. Per the germline V gene, CDR1 is SGHTA and CDR2 is FQGTGA. The CDR3 spells CASSLNPSGSTDTQYF. CDR3 DNA sequence: TGTGCCAGCAGCTTAAACCCTAGCGGATCCACAGATACGCAGTATTTT.

Details on this clone: Other nucleotide sequences in the sample specify the same CDR3. The chain carries TRBV19 and TRBJ2-4; possibly TRBD1 for D (5 bases). CDR1 is LNHDA and CDR2 is SQIVND in the germline V gene (reference sequence). Between the trimmed V and J ends, which lost 6 bases and 0 bases, there was a span of 12 bases. The CDR3 consists of 15 residues. CDR3: CASSQGYGAKNIQYF. For the CDR3, the DNA is TGTGCCAGTAGCCAGGGCTACGGAGCCAAAAACATTCAGTACTTC.

The CDR3 sequence: CASSLRSAGYTQYF. The CDR3 nucleotides are TGTGCCAGCAGCTTGCGGTCAGCAGGATATACGCAGTATTTT. J is TRBJ2-3 and V is TRBV7-9; D remains ambiguous. The CDR3 consists of 14 residues. Germline lookup yields CDR1 SEHNR and CDR2 FQNEAQ (reference sequence). The germline V and J ends were trimmed by 3 bases and 7 bases, with 14 bases remaining between them.

The chain recombines TRBV6-2 or TRBV6-3 with TRBJ2-3, with 8 bases aligning to TRBD2. The CDR3 has 16 residues. V dropped 5 bases and J dropped 2; count of bases not matched to a gene: 9. Germline V gene lookup returns CDR1 MNHEY and CDR2 SVGEGT. Written as DNA, the CDR3 is TGTGCCAGCAGTAAACTAGCGGAAAAGTCCACAGATACGCAGTATTTT. It translates to CASSKLAEKSTDTQYF.

J is TRBJ1-2 and V is TRBV10-3; a possible D gene is TRBD1 (6 bases). The CDR3 length is 15 residues. Trimming took off 11 bases at V and 8 bases at J, with 27 bases between the two ends. Germline V gene lookup returns CDR1 ENHRY and CDR2 SYGVKD. The DNA of the CDR3 is TGTGCCTCCAACTTCGGAACAGGGATTATCGGGGGCTACACCTTC. This translates into CASNFGTGIIGGYTF.